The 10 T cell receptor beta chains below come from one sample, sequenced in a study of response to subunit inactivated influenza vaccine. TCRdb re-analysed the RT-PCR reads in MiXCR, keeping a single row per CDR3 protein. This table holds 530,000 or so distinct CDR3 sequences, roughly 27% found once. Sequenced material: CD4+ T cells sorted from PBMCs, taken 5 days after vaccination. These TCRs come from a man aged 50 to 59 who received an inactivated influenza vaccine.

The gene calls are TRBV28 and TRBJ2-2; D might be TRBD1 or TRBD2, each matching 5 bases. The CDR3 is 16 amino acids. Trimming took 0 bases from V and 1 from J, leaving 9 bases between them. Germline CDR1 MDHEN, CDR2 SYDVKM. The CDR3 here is CASSLWGTVNTGELFF. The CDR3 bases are TGTGCCAGCAGTTTATGGGGGACGGTGAACACCGGGGAGCTGTTTTTT.

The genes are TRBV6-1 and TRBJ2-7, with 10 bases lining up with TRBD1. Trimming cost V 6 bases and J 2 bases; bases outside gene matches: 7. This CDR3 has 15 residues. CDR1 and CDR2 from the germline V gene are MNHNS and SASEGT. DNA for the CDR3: TGTGCCAGCAGCGCCTCCGGGACAGGGGCCTACGAGCAGTACTTC. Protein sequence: CASSASGTGAYEQYF.

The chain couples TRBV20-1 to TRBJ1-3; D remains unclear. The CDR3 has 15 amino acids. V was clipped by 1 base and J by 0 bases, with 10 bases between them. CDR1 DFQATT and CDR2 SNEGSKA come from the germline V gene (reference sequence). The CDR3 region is CSARVGSSSGNTIYF. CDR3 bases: TGCAGTGCTAGAGTCGGCAGCAGCTCTGGAAACACCATATATTTT.

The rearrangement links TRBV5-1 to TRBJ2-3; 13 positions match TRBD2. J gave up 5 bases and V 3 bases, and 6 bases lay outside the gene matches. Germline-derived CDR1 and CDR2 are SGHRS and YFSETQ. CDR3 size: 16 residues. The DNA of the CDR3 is TGCGCCAGCAGCTCCGGACTAGCGGGAGTTCAAGATACGCAGTATTTT. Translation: CASSSGLAGVQDTQYF.

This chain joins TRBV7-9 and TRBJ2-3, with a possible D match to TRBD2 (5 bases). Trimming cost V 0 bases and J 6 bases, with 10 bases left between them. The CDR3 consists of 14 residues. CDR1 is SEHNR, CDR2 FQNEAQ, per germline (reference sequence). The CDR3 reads CASSLAIGVDTQYF. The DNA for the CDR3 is TGTGCCAGCAGCTTAGCGATCGGGGTGGATACGCAGTATTTT.

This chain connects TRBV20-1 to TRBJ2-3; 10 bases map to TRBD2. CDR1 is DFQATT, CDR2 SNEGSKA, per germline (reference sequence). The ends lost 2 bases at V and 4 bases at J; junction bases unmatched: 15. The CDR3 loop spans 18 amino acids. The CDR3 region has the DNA TGCAGTGCTAGAACTCTAGCGGGAGCGGGCAGTGTGGCAGATACGCAGTATTTT. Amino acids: CSARTLAGAGSVADTQYF.

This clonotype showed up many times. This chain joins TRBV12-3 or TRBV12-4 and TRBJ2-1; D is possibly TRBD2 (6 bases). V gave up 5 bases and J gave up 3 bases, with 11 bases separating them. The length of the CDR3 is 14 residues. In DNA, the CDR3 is TGTGCCAGCAGTCTCCGGAGGGACTACAATGAGCAGTTCTTC. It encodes CASSLRRDYNEQFF.

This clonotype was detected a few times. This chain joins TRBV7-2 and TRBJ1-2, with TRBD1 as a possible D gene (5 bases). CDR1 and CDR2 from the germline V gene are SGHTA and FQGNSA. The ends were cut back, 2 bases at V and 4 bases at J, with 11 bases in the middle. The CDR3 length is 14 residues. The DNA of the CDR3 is TGTGCCAGCAGCTTATCGGGGGATGGCTATGGCTACACCTTC. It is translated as CASSLSGDGYGYTF.

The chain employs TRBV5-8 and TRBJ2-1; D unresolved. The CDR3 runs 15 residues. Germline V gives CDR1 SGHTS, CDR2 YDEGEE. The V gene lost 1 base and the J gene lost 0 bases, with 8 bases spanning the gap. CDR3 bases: TGTGCCAGCAGCTTGTGGCGGCGCTCCTACAATGAGCAGTTCTTC. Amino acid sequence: CASSLWRRSYNEQFF.

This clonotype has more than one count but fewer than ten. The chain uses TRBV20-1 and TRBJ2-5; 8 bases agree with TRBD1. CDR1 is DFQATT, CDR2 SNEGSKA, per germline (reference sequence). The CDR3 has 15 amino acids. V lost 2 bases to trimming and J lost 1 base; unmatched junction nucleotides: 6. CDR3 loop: CSARTGQGRQETQYF. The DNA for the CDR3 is TGCAGTGCTAGAACAGGACAGGGTCGCCAAGAGACCCAGTACTTC.